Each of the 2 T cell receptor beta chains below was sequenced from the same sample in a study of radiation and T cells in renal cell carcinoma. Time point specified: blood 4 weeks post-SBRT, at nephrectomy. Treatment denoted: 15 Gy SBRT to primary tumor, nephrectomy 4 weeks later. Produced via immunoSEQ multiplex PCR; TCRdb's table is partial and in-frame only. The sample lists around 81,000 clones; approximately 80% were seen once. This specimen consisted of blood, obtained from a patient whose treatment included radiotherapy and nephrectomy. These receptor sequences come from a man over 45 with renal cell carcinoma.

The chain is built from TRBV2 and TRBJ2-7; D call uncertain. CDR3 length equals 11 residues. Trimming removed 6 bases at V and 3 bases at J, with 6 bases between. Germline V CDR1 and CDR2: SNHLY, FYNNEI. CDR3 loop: CASRGYYEQYF. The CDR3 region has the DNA TGTGCCAGCAGGGGATACTACGAGCAGTACTTC.

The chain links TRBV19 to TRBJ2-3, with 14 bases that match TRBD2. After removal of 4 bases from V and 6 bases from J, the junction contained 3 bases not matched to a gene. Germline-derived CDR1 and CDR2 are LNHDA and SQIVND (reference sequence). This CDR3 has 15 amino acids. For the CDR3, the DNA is TGTGCCAGTAGTAAACGGACTAGCGGGGGGGATACGCAGTATTTT. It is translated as CASSKRTSGGDTQYF. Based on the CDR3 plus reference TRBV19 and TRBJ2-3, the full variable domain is DGGITQSPKYLFRKEGQNVTLSCEQNLNHDAMYWYRQDPGQGLRLIYYSQIVNDFQKGDIAEGYSVSREKKESFPLTVTSAQKNPTAFYLCASSKRTSGGDTQYFGPGTRLTVL.